These 30 T cell receptor beta chains were sequenced from one sample in a study of cytomegalovirus exposure and HLA in healthy donors. The PCR used 60 Vbeta and 13 Jbeta primers. Profiling relied on immunoSEQ multiplex PCR, and the TCRdb table lists in-frame clones only, not all of them. This sample has 150,000 to 200,000 clones, with roughly 87% found just once. Source material: PBMCs. These receptor sequences come from a girl younger than two in good health and CMV-seronegative.

J is TRBJ2-4 and V is TRBV29-1; perhaps TRBD2 as D (6 bases). Germline V lookup: CDR1 SQVTM, CDR2 ANQGSEA. Trimming stripped 6 bases from V and 1 base from J, with 13 bases between. CDR3 size: 14 residues. The CDR3 sequence: CSVKTRLAKNIQYF. CDR3 in DNA: TGCAGCGTCAAGACTAGACTGGCCAAAAACATTCAGTACTTC.

This clone came up a few times. V and J are TRBV2 and TRBJ1-6, with 8 bases lining up with TRBD1. Germline CDR1 is SNHLY and CDR2 is FYNNEI. The length of the CDR3 is 14 residues. Losses at the gene ends were 7 bases for V and 9 bases for J; bases not matched to a gene: 8. The CDR3: CASMVGQGASPLHF. The CDR3 DNA reads TGTGCCAGCATGGTTGGGCAGGGGGCTTCACCCCTCCACTTT. The whole variable domain, filled in from reference TRBV2 and TRBJ1-6, reads EPEVTQTPSHQVTQMGQEVILRCVPISNHLYFYWYRQILGQKVEFLVSFYNNEISEKSEIFDDQFSVERPDGSNFTLKIRSTKLEDSAMYFCASMVGQGASPLHFGNGTRLTVT.

V is TRBV29-1 and J is TRBJ2-3; 8 nucleotides match TRBD1. The germline gives CDR1 SQVTM, CDR2 ANQGSEA. The CDR3 contains 13 residues. The V gene end was trimmed by 7 bases and the J gene end by 2 bases; junction bases not matched to a gene: 5. The CDR3 is CSADRGPTDTQYF. Written as DNA, the CDR3 is TGCAGCGCCGACAGGGGCCCCACAGATACGCAGTATTTT.

The genes are TRBV23-1 and TRBJ2-1; 11 bases agree with TRBD2. TRBV23-1 is annotated as an ORF whose role is uncertain. The CDR3 is 16 residues long. V shed 8 bases, J shed 4 bases, and the junction held 10 bases outside the gene matches. This CDR3 reads CASLPPGLAVYNEQFF. In nucleotides, the CDR3 is TGCGCCAGCCTACCCCCGGGACTAGCGGTGTACAATGAGCAGTTCTTC.

The chain links TRBV6-1 to TRBJ2-3; no reliable D call. V lost 5 bases to trimming and J lost 0 bases, with 9 bases between them. Germline V gives CDR1 MNHNS, CDR2 SASEGT. The CDR3 contains 14 residues. For the CDR3, the DNA is TGTGCCAGCAGTCTCGCGTATAGCACAGATACGCAGTATTTT. Translating gives CASSLAYSTDTQYF.

The chain links TRBV15 to TRBJ2-7, with TRBD2 identical over 8 bases. Per the germline V gene, CDR1 is LNHNV and CDR2 is YYDKDF (reference sequence). This CDR3 is 18 amino acids long. After removal of 0 bases from V and 2 bases from J, the junction contained 12 bases not matched to a gene. The CDR3 is CATSRDLSGGSGTYEQYF. CDR3 DNA: TGTGCCACCAGCAGAGATCTTTCCGGGGGTAGCGGGACCTACGAGCAGTACTTC.

CDR3 bases: TGTGCCAGCAGCTTCCAGCGGGGGGCCAGCAATGAGCAGTTCTTC. This codes for CASSFQRGASNEQFF. The V gene is TRBV7-9, the J gene TRBJ2-1; 9 positions agree with TRBD2. The CDR3 covers 15 residues. V shed 3 bases, J shed 6 bases, and the junction held 6 bases outside the gene matches. Germline V gives CDR1 SEHNR, CDR2 FQNEAQ (reference sequence). The whole variable domain, remainder taken from reference TRBV7-9 and TRBJ2-1, is DTGVSQNPRHKITKRGQNVTFRCDPISEHNRLYWYRQTLGQGPEFLTYFQNEAQLEKSRLLSDRFSAERPKGSFSTLEIQRTEQGDSAMYLCASSFQRGASNEQFFGPGTRLTVL.

The chain couples TRBV19 to TRBJ2-7; D is uncertain. The V gene lost 4 bases and the J gene lost 5 bases, with 12 bases spanning the gap. This CDR3 is 13 amino acids long. Germline lookup yields CDR1 LNHDA and CDR2 SQIVND (reference sequence). The CDR3 loop reads CASSTPPRDEQYF. As DNA, the CDR3 is TGTGCCAGTAGTACCCCCCCCCGCGACGAGCAGTACTTC.

This sequence joins TRBV2 and TRBJ2-3, with 9 bases aligning to TRBD2. The CDR3 is 16 residues long. Germline lookup yields CDR1 SNHLY and CDR2 FYNNEI. Trimming removed 5 bases from V and 0 bases from J; junction bases left unmatched: 6. The CDR3 coding sequence is TGTGCCAGCAGTCCCCGCGGGGGGGATAGCACAGATACGCAGTATTTT. Amino acids: CASSPRGGDSTDTQYF.

This clone has just a few counts. The genes are TRBV4-1 and TRBJ1-2, with D possibly matching TRBD1 (6 bases). The germline V gene encodes CDR1 MGHRA and CDR2 YSYEKL. V was shortened by 1 base and J by 4 bases, with 16 bases between the two germline ends. The CDR3 runs to 16 residues. The CDR3 coding sequence is TGCGCCAGCAGCCAAGGCACAGGGCCTATGGTCTATGGCTACACCTTC. As protein: CASSQGTGPMVYGYTF.

This CDR3 reads CASSQDTGAYNEQFF. In DNA form, the CDR3 reads TGCGCCAGCAGCCAAGATACAGGGGCTTACAATGAGCAGTTCTTC. The chain joins TRBV4-1 to TRBJ2-1, with 7 nucleotides matching TRBD1. Trimming at V came to 0 bases and at J to 4 bases, leaving 3 bases not matched to a gene. Germline V lookup: CDR1 MGHRA, CDR2 YSYEKL. There are 15 residues in the CDR3.

The CDR3 spells CASSVGLAGGTYEQYF. The DNA for the CDR3 is TGTGCCAGCAGCGTTGGGTTAGCGGGAGGTACCTACGAGCAGTACTTC. The rearrangement links TRBV9 to TRBJ2-5; 10 bases fit TRBD2. Near its end, the DNA agrees better with TRBJ2-7, so the J call may be wrong. The germline CDR1 and CDR2 sequences are SGDLS and YYNGEE. The CDR3 extends over 16 amino acids.

The chain links TRBV4-2 to TRBJ2-7, with 12 nucleotides matching TRBD2. Germline trimming cut 4 bases from V and 6 bases from J; bases unmatched to any gene: 4. The CDR3 totals 14 residues. Looked up from germline, CDR1 is LGHNA and CDR2 is YNFKEQ. CDR3 amino acids: CASSRTGLAGEQYF. CDR3 bases: TGTGCCAGCAGCCGAACGGGACTAGCGGGCGAGCAGTACTTC.

J is TRBJ1-5 and V is TRBV19; no firm D call. Germline assignment: CDR1 LNHDA and CDR2 SQIVND (reference sequence). The CDR3 runs 15 residues. The ends were cut back, 6 bases at V and 2 bases at J, with 14 bases in the middle. DNA for the CDR3: TGTGCCAGTAGCGAAATGGGAGGTGGCAATCAGCCCCAGCATTTT. This translates into CASSEMGGGNQPQHF.

The chain recombines TRBV5-1 with TRBJ1-1, with a possible D match to TRBD1 (6 bases). Trimming took 5 bases from V and 2 from J, leaving 16 bases between them. CDR1 and CDR2 (germline): SGHRS, YFSETQ. CDR3 length: 15 residues. CDR3 bases: TGCGCCAGCAGGGACAGACAGGTCGAAAACACTGAAGCTTTCTTT. Translating it yields CASRDRQVENTEAFF.

This clone is a singleton in its sample. The chain recombines TRBV19 with TRBJ2-1; D perhaps matches TRBD1 (5 bases). CDR1 and CDR2 from the germline V gene are LNHDA and SQIVND (reference sequence). V lost 5 bases to trimming and J lost 6 bases, with 14 bases between them. The CDR3 loop spans 14 amino acids. The CDR3 nucleotides are TGTGCCAGTAGTCCTCGGCAGGGTCTCAATGAGCAGTTCTTC. Its protein product is CASSPRQGLNEQFF.

This clone showed up just once. V gene TRBV7-9 combines with J gene TRBJ2-7, with 9 bases aligning to TRBD1. The CDR3 totals 13 residues. V dropped 6 bases and J dropped 6; count of bases not matched to a gene: 6. Germline assignment: CDR1 SEHNR and CDR2 FQNEAQ (reference sequence). CDR3 sequence reads: CASRSGQGGEQYF. The CDR3 DNA follows: TGTGCCAGCAGATCGGGACAGGGCGGCGAGCAGTACTTC.

This clone has more than one count but fewer than ten. The V and J genes are TRBV9 and TRBJ2-7; 9 bases are a match to TRBD1. This CDR3 region has 16 residues. V lost 4 bases, J lost 5 bases, and 13 bases stayed unmatched. Germline loops: CDR1 SGDLS, CDR2 YYNGEE. CDR3 residues: CASSPRLGTGIHEQYF. DNA of the CDR3: TGTGCCAGCAGCCCCCGTCTTGGGACAGGGATCCACGAGCAGTACTTC. Filled out from reference TRBV9 and TRBJ2-7, the complete variable domain reads DSGVTQTPKHLITATGQRVTLRCSPRSGDLSVYWYQQSLDQGLQFLIQYYNGEERAKGNILERFSAQQFPDLHSELNLSSLELGDSALYFCASSPRLGTGIHEQYFGPGTRLTVT.

V and J are TRBV5-8 and TRBJ2-7; weak D call: TRBD1 (6 bases). Germline loops: CDR1 SGHTS, CDR2 YDEGEE. The length of the CDR3 is 14 residues. V lost 2 bases and J 2 bases, leaving 11 bases between the germline ends. CDR3 DNA: TGTGCCAGCAGCTTACAGGGCGGACCCTACGAGCAGTACTTC. Protein sequence: CASSLQGGPYEQYF.

The V call is TRBV19, the J call TRBJ2-7; 10 bases align to TRBD2. Germline loops: CDR1 LNHDA, CDR2 SQIVND (reference sequence). The junction had 13 bases not matched to a gene; V was cut back by 4 bases and J by 4 bases. This CDR3 contains 17 residues. The CDR3 nucleotides read TGTGCCAGTAGTAAGGCTAGCGGGAGCCCCCTGGAGTACGAGCAGTACTTC. Translating it yields CASSKASGSPLEYEQYF.

This sequence joins TRBV4-3 and TRBJ2-1; 8 nucleotides match TRBD2. The CDR3 extends over 17 amino acids. V dropped 1 base and J dropped 5; count of bases not matched to a gene: 10. From germline, CDR1 is LGHNA and CDR2 YSLEER. The CDR3 DNA sequence: TGCGCCAGCAGCCAAGTACCAGCGGGAGTGGTCGACAATGAGCAGTTCTTC. It specifies CASSQVPAGVVDNEQFF.

This chain uses TRBV6-5 with TRBJ2-1; D might be TRBD2 (6 bases). With 2 bases removed from V and 2 bases from J, the gap between germline ends came to 10 bases. The CDR3 length is 15 residues. Germline CDR1 reads MNHEY; CDR2 reads SVGAGI. The CDR3 nucleotides read TGTGCCAGCAGTTACAGCAGCGGGCCCTACAATGAGCAGTTCTTC. It is translated as CASSYSSGPYNEQFF.

The V call is TRBV30, the J call TRBJ2-7; D not certain. Germline V gene sequence: CDR1 GTSNPN, CDR2 SVGIG (reference sequence). V was clipped by 4 bases and J by 1 base, with 8 bases between them. The CDR3 consists of 12 residues. CDR3 sequence (DNA): TGTGCCTGGAAACACCATTCCTACGAGCAGTACTTC. This translates into CAWKHHSYEQYF.

This chain connects TRBV4-2 to TRBJ2-2, with 8 bases aligning to TRBD2. Germline trimming cut 0 bases from V and 3 bases from J; bases unmatched to any gene: 9. The CDR3 totals 18 residues. CDR1 and CDR2 from the germline V gene are LGHNA and YNFKEQ. CDR3 DNA sequence: TGTGCCAGCAGCCAAGATACTTCGGGACTAGGTTACACCGGGGAGCTGTTTTTT. Protein product: CASSQDTSGLGYTGELFF.

This clone occurred a few times. The genes are TRBV18 and TRBJ1-1, with 9 nucleotides matching TRBD1. The CDR3 totals 15 residues. V shed 3 bases, J shed 6 bases, and the junction held 8 bases outside the gene matches. Germline CDR1 and CDR2: KGHSH and LQKENI. The DNA for the CDR3 is TGTGCCAGCTCACCTTTGACAGGGGGAGACGCTGAAGCTTTCTTT. This gives the protein CASSPLTGGDAEAFF.

The rearrangement links TRBV29-1 to TRBJ2-3, with TRBD2 matching 11 bases. CDR1 SQVTM and CDR2 ANQGSEA come from the germline V gene. Trimming took 4 bases from V and 4 from J; bases not matched to a gene: 10. The CDR3 contains 16 residues. The CDR3 reads CSVALLAGGLADTQYF. DNA for the CDR3: TGCAGCGTTGCCCTCTTAGCGGGGGGGCTGGCAGATACGCAGTATTTT.

This chain joins TRBV2 and TRBJ2-1, with 10 nucleotides matching TRBD1. After removal of 6 bases from V and 6 bases from J, the junction contained 14 bases not matched to a gene. The germline V gene has CDR1 SNHLY and CDR2 FYNNEI. This CDR3 region has 17 residues. This chain's CDR3 is CASSVPGQGSKTNEQFF. The CDR3 nucleotides read TGTGCCAGCAGCGTCCCGGGACAGGGGTCGAAAACCAATGAGCAGTTCTTC. Variable domain in full (rest from reference TRBV2 and TRBJ2-1): EPEVTQTPSHQVTQMGQEVILRCVPISNHLYFYWYRQILGQKVEFLVSFYNNEISEKSEIFDDQFSVERPDGSNFTLKIRSTKLEDSAMYFCASSVPGQGSKTNEQFFGPGTRLTVL.

In this sample, this clone turned up once. V and J are TRBV19 and TRBJ2-1; TRBD2 aligns across 7 bases. Germline V gene sequence: CDR1 LNHDA, CDR2 SQIVND (reference sequence). J gave up 4 bases and V 7 bases, and 13 bases lay outside the gene matches. The CDR3 spans 16 residues. CDR3 residues: CASTTSVGLTYNEQFF. CDR3 DNA sequence: TGTGCCAGTACGACTTCTGTGGGACTAACGTACAATGAGCAGTTCTTC.

The J gene is TRBJ1-6, the V gene TRBV5-1; no firm D call. V was trimmed by 4 bases and J by 0 bases, leaving 5 bases between them. CDR3 size: 14 residues. Germline V gene lookup returns CDR1 SGHRS and CDR2 YFSETQ. DNA of the CDR3: TGCGCCAGCAGCAGCGACTCCTATAATTCACCCCTCCACTTT. Encoded protein: CASSSDSYNSPLHF.

The rearrangement joins TRBV27 to TRBJ2-4, with no clear D. V gave up 8 bases and J gave up 5 bases, with 13 bases separating them. CDR3 size: 13 residues. Germline assignment: CDR1 MNHEY and CDR2 SMNVEV (reference sequence). The CDR3 loop is CASGAGSQNIQYF. The CDR3 DNA reads TGTGCCAGCGGAGCCGGGTCTCAAAACATTCAGTACTTC.